This TCR beta chain was identified during a study of shared T cell receptors in the human thymus. The data were produced by immunoSEQ multiplex PCR, yet TCRdb's version contains in-frame clones alone and is incomplete. Of 630,000 or so clones in the sample, approximately 87% were seen once. The data also belong to a second study, concerning human thymus T cells. That paper notes: Resections from corrective heart surgery supplied the thymus tissue. Gene usage (both V and J) appeared biased in thymic and blood repertoires. A high degree of thymic repertoire overlap among unrelated individuals was reported in related research.

Sequenced material: thymocytes. The receptor was isolated from a boy younger than two with a congenital heart defect.

This CDR3 reads CASSYRDRGNYGYTF. CDR3 in DNA: TGTGCCAGCAGTTATAGGGACAGGGGTAACTATGGCTACACCTTC. The chain combines TRBV6-9 with TRBJ1-2, with 10 bases matching TRBD1. The CDR3 sequence is 15 residues long. CDR1 is MNHGY, CDR2 SVAAGI, per germline. Trimming cost V 2 bases and J 1 base; bases outside gene matches: 1.